This is a list of T cell receptor beta chains from one sample in a study of cytomegalovirus exposure and HLA in healthy donors. The assay was immunoSEQ multiplex PCR, and TCRdb's table has in-frame clones only and misses some. The table has about 150,000 clones, approximately 80% seen once. The sample taken for sequencing was PBMCs. The source is a woman aged 40 to 50 in good health and CMV-seropositive. Both conserved end residues are part of each CDR3. Each record gives: D gene, J gene, clone size, CDR3 length, V gene, CDR3 protein, CDR3 DNA. The D gene is left open where the match is weak. The listing skips clone size in some rows; elsewhere it reads once, few, many or a size class.

>TRBD2|TRBJ2-1|NA|16|TRBV27
CASSPKAGAINNEQFF
TGTGCCAGCAGCCCTAAAGCGGGAGCGATAAACAATGAGCAGTTCTTC
>NA|TRBJ2-7|NA|14|TRBV2
CASLRPGTGYEQYF
TGTGCCAGCTTGCGCCCCGGAACCGGGTACGAGCAGTACTTC
>TRBD2|TRBJ2-3|NA|15|TRBV11-2
CASSFLAGGSDTQYF
TGTGCCAGCAGCTTTTTAGCGGGAGGGAGCGATACGCAGTATTTT
>NA|TRBJ1-2|once|11|TRBV28
CASSSMNGYTF
TGTGCCAGCAGTTCTATGAATGGCTACACCTTC
>NA|TRBJ2-7|few|13|TRBV28
CASSSDSPYEQYF
TGTGCCAGCAGTTCGGACAGTCCCTACGAGCAGTACTTC
>TRBD2|TRBJ2-1|NA|14|TRBV10-3
CASSGRGYGNEQFF
TGTGCCTCGAGCGGGAGGGGGTACGGTAATGAGCAGTTCTTC
>TRBD2|TRBJ2-1|NA|14|TRBV6-5
CASTPSGNGHEQFF
TGTGCCAGCACCCCTAGCGGGAACGGTCATGAGCAGTTCTTC
>TRBD2|TRBJ2-1|NA|16|TRBV29-1
CSVGLRLASNYNEQFF
TGCAGCGTGGGACTTAGACTAGCAAGTAACTACAATGAGCAGTTCTTC
>NA|TRBJ1-2|NA|16|TRBV30
CAWSVRSRAEDYGYTF
TGTGCCTGGAGTGTACGGAGCAGGGCCGAGGACTATGGCTACACCTTC
>NA|TRBJ2-7|NA|13|TRBV19
CASSITQGYEQYF
TGTGCCAGTAGTATAACACAGGGCTACGAGCAGTACTTC
>NA|TRBJ1-5|NA|16|TRBV15
CATSRDLSPAGAHQHF
TGTGCCACCAGCAGAGATCTTTCCCCGGCAGGGGCTCACCAGCATTTT
>NA|TRBJ2-5|NA|16|TRBV18
CASSPPGRTVGETQYF
TGTGCCAGCTCACCACCGGGGCGGACCGTGGGAGAGACCCAGTACTTC
>NA|TRBJ2-3|NA|15|TRBV7-9
CASSLGQVPTDTQYF
TGTGCCAGCAGCTTAGGCCAGGTTCCCACAGATACGCAGTATTTT